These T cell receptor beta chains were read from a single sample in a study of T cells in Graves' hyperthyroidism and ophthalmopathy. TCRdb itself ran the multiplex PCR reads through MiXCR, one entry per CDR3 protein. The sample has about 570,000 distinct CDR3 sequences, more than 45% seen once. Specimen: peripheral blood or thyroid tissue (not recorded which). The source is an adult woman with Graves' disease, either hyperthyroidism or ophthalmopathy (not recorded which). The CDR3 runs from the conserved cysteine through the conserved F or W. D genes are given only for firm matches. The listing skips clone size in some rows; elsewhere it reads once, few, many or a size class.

CDR3 DNA: TGTGCCAGCAGTGAAGCAGACGACAGGGTGGGAGAGACCCAGTACTTC; CDR3 protein: CASSEADDRVGETQYF; D gene: TRBD1; clone size: many; V gene: TRBV6-1; J gene: TRBJ2-5
CDR3 DNA: TGTGCCAGCAGTCCGATAGGGCGGAGGAACACTGAAGCTTTCTTT; CDR3 protein: CASSPIGRRNTEAFF; D gene: .; clone size: .; V gene: TRBV28; J gene: TRBJ1-1
CDR3 DNA: TGTGCCACCAGTGATTCGGGACCCATCTCCTACGAGCAGTACTTC; CDR3 protein: CATSDSGPISYEQYF; D gene: .; clone size: .; V gene: TRBV24-1; J gene: TRBJ2-7
CDR3 DNA: TGTGCCAGCAACCGGGACAGGGACTACTATGGCTACACCTTC; CDR3 protein: CASNRDRDYYGYTF; D gene: TRBD1; clone size: .; V gene: TRBV10-3; J gene: TRBJ1-2
CDR3 DNA: TGTGCCACCCGGACAGCGGGAGGGCAAGAGACCCAGTACTTC; CDR3 protein: CATRTAGGQETQYF; D gene: TRBD2; clone size: .; V gene: TRBV28; J gene: TRBJ2-5
CDR3 DNA: TGTGCCAGCAGTGAAGCGCGGCAGGGGGAGATTTATGAAAAACTGTTTTTT; CDR3 protein: CASSEARQGEIYEKLFF; D gene: TRBD1; clone size: .; V gene: TRBV6-1; J gene: TRBJ1-4
CDR3 DNA: TGCGCCAGCAGCCCTGGACAGGGAAAGTATCTGGGCTACACCTTC; CDR3 protein: CASSPGQGKYLGYTF; D gene: TRBD1; clone size: many; V gene: TRBV5-1; J gene: TRBJ1-2
CDR3 DNA: TGCAGTGCCCAGGGCCTAGCGGGAGGGCCCTGGAGCTCCTACGAGCAGTACTTC; CDR3 protein: CSAQGLAGGPWSSYEQYF; D gene: TRBD2; clone size: .; V gene: TRBV20-1; J gene: TRBJ2-7
CDR3 DNA: TGTGCCAGCAGCAGGGGACTAGCGGGATACAATGAGCAGTTCTTC; CDR3 protein: CASSRGLAGYNEQFF; D gene: TRBD2; clone size: once; V gene: TRBV7-2; J gene: TRBJ2-1
CDR3 DNA: TGCGCCAGCAGCTTGTTCGCGGGAGCGCGCGAGCAGTACTTC; CDR3 protein: CASSLFAGAREQYF; D gene: TRBD2; clone size: .; V gene: TRBV5-1; J gene: TRBJ2-7
CDR3 DNA: TGTGCCAGCAGTTACTCCCGCCAGGTCACTGAAGCTTTCTTT; CDR3 protein: CASSYSRQVTEAFF; D gene: .; clone size: many; V gene: TRBV6-5; J gene: TRBJ1-1
CDR3 DNA: TGTGCCAGCAGTTTAGGGGGGTACCTACGCTCCTACGAGCAGTACTTC; CDR3 protein: CASSLGGYLRSYEQYF; D gene: .; clone size: many; V gene: TRBV12-3/TRBV12-4; J gene: TRBJ2-7
CDR3 DNA: TGTGCCGGGCGGCGACAGGGACTTCAGCCCCAGCATTTT; CDR3 protein: CAGRRQGLQPQHF; D gene: TRBD1; clone size: .; V gene: TRBV28; J gene: TRBJ1-5
CDR3 DNA: TGTGCCAGCAGTTTGCTACAACAGCCCCAAGAGACCCAGTACTTC; CDR3 protein: CASSLLQQPQETQYF; D gene: .; clone size: many; V gene: TRBV12-3/TRBV12-4; J gene: TRBJ2-5
CDR3 DNA: TGCAGCGTTGTAAACCCGGGGGTAAACACCATATATTTT; CDR3 protein: CSVVNPGVNTIYF; D gene: .; clone size: .; V gene: TRBV29-1; J gene: TRBJ1-3
CDR3 DNA: TGTGCCATCAGTGAAGGACAGGGGGCCCCGAACACCGGGGAGCTGTTTTTT; CDR3 protein: CAISEGQGAPNTGELFF; D gene: TRBD1; clone size: many; V gene: TRBV10-3; J gene: TRBJ2-2
CDR3 DNA: TGTGCCAGCAGTTTATTAGGAGGGAACTACGAGCAGTACTTC; CDR3 protein: CASSLLGGNYEQYF; D gene: .; clone size: few; V gene: TRBV27; J gene: TRBJ2-7
CDR3 DNA: TGTGCCAGCAGGATGGTTAACATGGAGACCCAGTACTTC; CDR3 protein: CASRMVNMETQYF; D gene: .; clone size: .; V gene: TRBV28; J gene: TRBJ2-5
CDR3 DNA: TGTGCCAGCAGCCGCCGGGACAGAATCTACGAGCAGTACTTC; CDR3 protein: CASSRRDRIYEQYF; D gene: TRBD1; clone size: .; V gene: TRBV7-9; J gene: TRBJ2-7
CDR3 DNA: TGTGCTAGGGCCGAGGGGCAGCCCCAGCATTTT; CDR3 protein: CARAEGQPQHF; D gene: .; clone size: .; V gene: TRBV19; J gene: TRBJ1-5
CDR3 DNA: TGTGCCAGCAGCCAACTGCCGGGACTAGCGGGACGAGAGACCCAGTACTTC; CDR3 protein: CASSQLPGLAGRETQYF; D gene: TRBD2; clone size: .; V gene: TRBV14; J gene: TRBJ2-5
CDR3 DNA: TGCAGTGCTAGGACAGGGGGTGAATACGAGCAGTACTTC; CDR3 protein: CSARTGGEYEQYF; D gene: TRBD1; clone size: few; V gene: TRBV20-1; J gene: TRBJ2-7
CDR3 DNA: TGTGCCAGCAGCTTTACCAGGGAAGTAGGTGAAAAACTGTTTTTT; CDR3 protein: CASSFTREVGEKLFF; D gene: .; clone size: many; V gene: TRBV7-9; J gene: TRBJ1-4
CDR3 DNA: TGTGCCAGCAGCTTCCAGGGGGCCGCTCAGCCCCAGCATTTT; CDR3 protein: CASSFQGAAQPQHF; D gene: TRBD1; clone size: .; V gene: TRBV7-3; J gene: TRBJ1-5